The 24 T cell receptor beta chains reported below all come from one sample, sequenced in a study of T-cell reconstitution after alpha-beta-depleted transplantation in children. Unique molecular identifiers were built into the TCRbeta library. MiXCR was run by TCRdb on the PCR reads, yielding one entry per CDR3 protein. Altogether 750,000 to 950,000 distinct CDR3 sequences are present, about 16% being singletons, with the ten largest covering just under 5%. The sample consisted of PBMCs, mostly from graft donor cells, taken 360 days after TCRalphabeta/CD19-depleted stem cell transplant. The receptors come from a male patient under 18 who had a stem cell transplant for acute lymphoblastic leukemia, so the T cells may come from the graft donor.

The J gene is TRBJ2-6, the V gene TRBV20-1; D is uncertain. The CDR3 is 15 residues long. Germline V gives CDR1 DFQATT, CDR2 SNEGSKA (reference sequence). Trimming left V 3 bases short and J 0 bases short, with 9 bases between. CDR3 coding DNA: TGCAGTGCTAGGTTACAAGGCTCTGGGGCCAACGTCCTGACTTTC. Its translation is CSARLQGSGANVLTF.

V usage is TRBV20-1 and J usage is TRBJ2-1, with 8 bases matching TRBD2. The CDR3 consists of 16 residues. CDR1 and CDR2 (germline): DFQATT, SNEGSKA (reference sequence). Germline trimming cut 1 base from V and 7 bases from J; bases unmatched to any gene: 12. CDR3 in amino acids: CSARGDGRARENEQFF. CDR3 nucleotide sequence: TGCAGTGCTAGAGGAGACGGGAGGGCCCGGGAGAATGAGCAGTTCTTC.

This clonotype came up a few times. The rearrangement uses TRBV2 and TRBJ2-7; 11 nucleotides match TRBD2. The trim removed 3 bases at V and 7 bases at J, leaving 5 bases unmatched. CDR1 SNHLY and CDR2 FYNNEI come from the germline V gene. The CDR3 sequence is 14 residues long. This CDR3 reads CASSETSGILEQYF. The CDR3 region has the DNA TGTGCCAGCAGTGAGACTAGCGGGATCTTGGAGCAGTACTTC.

This clonotype was counted between two and nine times. This chain links TRBV30 with TRBJ2-7; 7 bases fit TRBD2. CDR3 length: 11 residues. Germline-derived CDR1 and CDR2 are GTSNPN and SVGIG (reference sequence). V gave up 3 bases and J gave up 7 bases; unmatched junction bases: 3. The CDR3 protein is CAWRWGGEQYF. CDR3 nucleotides: TGTGCCTGGAGGTGGGGGGGAGAGCAGTACTTC.

This clonotype has a handful of counts. The chain links TRBV14 to TRBJ2-7; perhaps TRBD1 as D (5 bases). Germline V gives CDR1 SGHDN, CDR2 FVKESK. The V end was cut by 7 bases, the J end by 4 bases, with 14 bases between. The CDR3 loop spans 13 amino acids. The CDR3 DNA is TGTGCCAGCACCCTGCAGGGTGGGTACGAGCAGTACTTC. It encodes CASTLQGGYEQYF. Variable domain in full (rest from reference TRBV14 and TRBJ2-7): EAGVTQFPSHSVIEKGQTVTLRCDPISGHDNLYWYRRVMGKEIKFLLHFVKESKQDESGMPNNRFLAERTGGTYSTLKVQPAELEDSGVYFCASTLQGGYEQYFGPGTRLTVT.

This clonotype was counted ten times or more. V usage is TRBV12-3 or TRBV12-4 and J usage is TRBJ1-2; D might be TRBD1 (5 bases). The CDR3 is 13 amino acids. V shed 3 bases and J shed 8 bases, with 13 bases lying between them. The CDR3 DNA sequence: TGTGCCAGCAGTTTCGGGCAGGGATGGGGCTACACCTTC. It specifies CASSFGQGWGYTF.

This clonotype was counted a few times. This rearrangement joins TRBV4-1 to TRBJ2-7, with TRBD2 identical over 11 bases. Trimming removed 1 base from V and 3 bases from J; junction bases left unmatched: 11. CDR3 length: 18 amino acids. The germline gives CDR1 MGHRA, CDR2 YSYEKL. The chain's CDR3 is CASSQAGLAVLGLYEQYF. CDR3 nucleotide sequence: TGCGCCAGCAGCCAAGCGGGACTAGCGGTCCTGGGACTCTACGAGCAGTACTTC.

This clonotype was recorded at least ten times. The gene calls are TRBV3-1 and TRBJ2-7; D ambiguous. Germline CDR1 and CDR2: LGHDT and YNNKEL (reference sequence). Deletions cut 0 bases from V and 2 bases from J, with 8 bases between. This CDR3 region has 14 residues. In DNA, the CDR3 is TGTGCCAGCAGCCAAGATTCAGGCCCCTACGAGCAGTACTTC. Residues: CASSQDSGPYEQYF.

With regard to this clonotype: A much larger clone differs by one base, so this may be a read error. The chain links TRBV12-3 or TRBV12-4 to TRBJ2-3, with 8 bases that match TRBD2. The CDR3 is 18 residues long. The CDR3 is CACSLGALAGPSTDTQYF. CDR3 DNA: TGTGCCTGCAGTTTAGGGGCCCTAGCGGGCCCTAGCACAGATACGCAGTATTTT.

This clonotype was seen repeatedly, ten times or more. The chain recombines TRBV27 with TRBJ2-2; 10 bases fit TRBD1. There are 16 residues in the CDR3. V lost 6 bases and J lost 6; bases outside the gene matches: 10. The germline V gene encodes CDR1 MNHEY and CDR2 SMNVEV (reference sequence). The DNA of the CDR3 is TGTGCCAGCAGGTTTGGGACAGGGGCTTCGGCCGGGGAGCTGTTTTTT. Translating it yields CASRFGTGASAGELFF.

The chain has TRBV30 and TRBJ2-7; 9 bases map to TRBD1. CDR1 and CDR2 (germline): GTSNPN, SVGIG (reference sequence). The CDR3 extends over 15 amino acids. Trimming took 0 bases from V and 2 from J; bases not matched to a gene: 5. The CDR3 bases are TGTGCCTGGAGTGTCGGGACAGGGTCGACCTACGAGCAGTACTTC. Translated: CAWSVGTGSTYEQYF.

This clonotype was counted at least ten times. The V call is TRBV12-3 or TRBV12-4, the J call TRBJ1-1; possible D gene TRBD1, 5 bases. CDR3 size: 12 residues. V lost 6 bases and J 9 bases, leaving 14 bases between the germline ends. This chain's CDR3 is CASRNTGIQAFF. In DNA form, the CDR3 reads TGTGCCAGCAGGAACACAGGAATCCAAGCTTTCTTT.

The gene calls are TRBV2 and TRBJ2-7; 7 bases agree with TRBD2. CDR1 is SNHLY, CDR2 FYNNEI, per germline. CDR3 length: 13 residues. J gave up 5 bases and V 7 bases, and 8 bases lay outside the gene matches. In DNA form, the CDR3 reads TGTGCCAGCAATAGACTAGCTGGAAACGAGCAGTACTTC. Protein product: CASNRLAGNEQYF.

The chain links TRBV7-9 to TRBJ2-6, with D possibly TRBD2 on 5 matching bases. The CDR3 has 17 residues. The germline V gene has CDR1 SEHNR and CDR2 FQNEAQ (reference sequence). V gave up 5 bases and J gave up 0 bases, with 14 bases separating them. The CDR3 is CASSPRSGLSGANVLTF. CDR3 nucleotides: TGTGCCAGCAGCCCAAGGAGCGGCCTCTCTGGGGCCAACGTCCTGACTTTC.

This clonotype came up many times. The V and J genes are TRBV12-5 and TRBJ2-3; D ambiguous. Germline V gives CDR1 LGHNT, CDR2 FRNRAP. Trimming shortened V by 0 bases and J by 4 bases, and 5 bases separated the two germline ends. CDR3 length: 13 amino acids. This chain's CDR3 is CASGLVGADTQYF. As DNA, the CDR3 is TGTGCTAGTGGTTTGGTCGGCGCAGATACGCAGTATTTT. The complete variable domain, with remaining parts taken from reference TRBV12-5 and TRBJ2-3, reads DARVTQTPRHKVTEMGQEVTMRCQPILGHNTVFWYRQTMMQGLELLAYFRNRAPLDDSGMPKDRFSAEMPDATLATLKIQPSEPRDSAVYFCASGLVGADTQYFGPGTRLTVL.

The chain uses TRBV12-3 or TRBV12-4 and TRBJ2-5; tentatively, D is TRBD2 (5 bases). Trimming stripped 6 bases from V and 5 bases from J, with 19 bases between. The CDR3 spans 15 residues. The CDR3 is CASSPSDGPSETQYF. For the CDR3, the DNA is TGTGCCAGCAGCCCTTCGGACGGGCCTAGCGAGACCCAGTACTTC.

V and J are TRBV10-2 and TRBJ2-5; a possible D gene is TRBD2 (6 bases). The length of the CDR3 is 16 residues. The V end lost 4 bases, the J end lost 6 bases, and 21 bases lay between the germline ends. Germline CDR1 and CDR2: WSHSY and SAAADI. The DNA for the CDR3 is TGCGCCAGCAGTGCATCGCGGGATGCTGGGGCGCAGACCCAGTACTTC. It encodes CASSASRDAGAQTQYF.

This clonotype was counted a few times. V and J are TRBV5-1 and TRBJ2-5; a possible D gene is TRBD1 (6 bases). V was cut by 3 bases and J by 1 base, with 7 bases left in between. Looked up from germline, CDR1 is SGHRS and CDR2 is YFSETQ. This CDR3 has 13 residues. The CDR3 sequence is CASSSRGQETQYF. The CDR3 DNA reads TGCGCCAGCAGCTCCAGGGGCCAAGAGACCCAGTACTTC.

This clonotype appeared once. The chain recombines TRBV7-9 with TRBJ2-1; 8 nucleotides match TRBD1. The germline V gene encodes CDR1 SEHNR and CDR2 FQNEAQ (reference sequence). This CDR3 has 14 residues. The V and J ends lost 5 bases and 9 bases, in that order; junction bases with no gene match: 9. The CDR3 DNA reads TGTGCCAGCAGCGTAAGACAGGGGAAGGGTGAGCAGTTCTTC. Amino acid sequence: CASSVRQGKGEQFF.

The gene calls are TRBV5-1 and TRBJ2-1; 10 nucleotides line up with TRBD1. CDR1 and CDR2 (germline): SGHRS, YFSETQ. This CDR3 region has 15 residues. Losses at the gene ends were 4 bases for V and 6 bases for J; bases not matched to a gene: 7. The CDR3 loop is CASSRRDRGPNEQFF. The CDR3 DNA reads TGCGCCAGCAGCCGCCGGGACAGGGGCCCCAATGAGCAGTTCTTC. Variable domain in full (rest from reference TRBV5-1 and TRBJ2-1): KAGVTQTPRYLIKTRGQQVTLSCSPISGHRSVSWYQQTPGQGLQFLFEYFSETQRNKGNFPGRFSGRQFSNSRSEMNVSTLELGDSALYLCASSRRDRGPNEQFFGPGTRLTVL.

Many counts were recorded for this clonotype. The V call is TRBV27, the J call TRBJ2-7; a possible D gene is TRBD1 (7 bases). The CDR3 covers 16 residues. Trimming removed 9 bases from V and 5 bases from J, with 26 bases in between. Germline V gene lookup returns CDR1 MNHEY and CDR2 SMNVEV (reference sequence). CDR3 residues: CASKGAAATGADEQYF. The CDR3 nucleotides are TGTGCCAGTAAGGGGGCGGCCGCTACGGGAGCGGACGAGCAGTACTTC.

This clonotype was found a few times. The V and J genes are TRBV4-1 and TRBJ1-2; D is ambiguous. This CDR3 region has 14 residues. The V end was cut by 2 bases, the J end by 3 bases, with 10 bases between. Germline CDR1 MGHRA, CDR2 YSYEKL. CDR3 in DNA: TGCGCCAGCAGCCAACTTCCGGACTACTATGGCTACACCTTC. As protein: CASSQLPDYYGYTF.

This clonotype appeared a few times. This sequence joins TRBV6-1 and TRBJ1-6; D not certain. V lost 4 bases and J lost 0, with 10 bases in between. CDR3 size: 16 residues. Germline V lookup: CDR1 MNHNS, CDR2 SASEGT. The CDR3 region is CASSGPGSSYNSPLHF. In DNA, the CDR3 is TGTGCCAGCAGTGGTCCCGGGAGCTCCTATAATTCACCCCTCCACTTT.

This clonotype was counted ten times or more. V and J are TRBV12-3 or TRBV12-4 and TRBJ2-7; no reliable D call. This CDR3 contains 11 residues. Trimming removed 4 bases from V and 3 bases from J, with 4 bases in between. CDR3 in amino acids: CASSWNYEQYF. The CDR3 nucleotides are TGTGCCAGCAGTTGGAACTACGAGCAGTACTTC.